This TCR beta chain was sequenced for a study of CD8+ T cells in alopecia areata. The CDR3 runs to 15 residues. Germline trimming cut 6 bases from V and 5 bases from J; bases unmatched to any gene: 9. Germline V CDR1 and CDR2: MNHEY, SVGAGI. RNA, once extracted, was reverse transcribed into cDNA for use as the sequencing template. Profiled with immunoSEQ multiplex PCR; TCRdb holds only in-frame clones, not every one. The sample includes fewer than 250,000 clones, 30% to 40% of them seen just once. The treatment here: oral pan-JAK inhibitor, 5-10 mg twice daily. Sample: CD4+ T cells sorted from blood, taken between weeks 30 and 35, from a patient treated with tofacitinib. The TCR sequence derives from a human donor with alopecia areata. The chain recombines TRBV6-5 with TRBJ1-5, with 8 positions matching TRBD1. This chain's CDR3 is CASRADRGFDQPQHF. The CDR3 region has the DNA TGTGCCAGCAGGGCCGACAGGGGATTCGATCAGCCCCAGCATTTT.